This is a list of T cell receptor beta chains from one sample in a study of human T cells and chemical hapten exposure. One entry per CDR3 protein results from TCRdb running MiXCR on the RACE reads. The sample lists 150,000 to 200,000 distinct CDR3 sequences; roughly 14% were seen once. Sequencing used whole blood, obtained in connection with sensitization to the hapten diphenylcyclopropenone (DPC). The origin of the receptors is a woman in her twenties or thirties with alopecia areata. Some clones in this sample may be carry-over from other donors' samples. Both conserved end residues are part of each CDR3. D genes are given only for firm matches. The size of a clone is reported for some rows only, either as once, few or many, or as a class for expanded clones.

clone_size j_call cdr3_length v_call d_call cdr3_nt cdr3_aa
once TRBJ2-3 13 TRBV6-1 - TGTGCCAGCAGGAGACAATCAACGGATACGCAGTATTTT CASRRQSTDTQYF
- TRBJ2-1 13 TRBV7-9 - TGTGCCAGCAGCTTAGTTGTATACAATGAGCAGTTCTTC CASSLVVYNEQFF
- TRBJ2-7 15 TRBV6-1 - TGTGCCAGCAGCCAACCCGGGACCCAATTCTACGAGCAGTACTTC CASSQPGTQFYEQYF
few TRBJ2-1 22 TRBV30 TRBD2 TGTGCCTGGAGTGTACCGTTCCTAGCGGGAGGCCTTCGGAGAATGGCCTACAATGAGCAGTTCTTC CAWSVPFLAGGLRRMAYNEQFF
- TRBJ2-1 16 TRBV11-3 TRBD2 TGTGCCAGCAGGGACGGACTAGCGGGTACCCACAATGAGCAGTTCTTC CASRDGLAGTHNEQFF
- TRBJ2-3 15 TRBV4-2 - TGTGCCAGCAGCCAAGTCCCAGGGGCCCCAGATACGCAGTATTTT CASSQVPGAPDTQYF
few TRBJ1-6 14 TRBV5-1 - TGCGCCAGCTTTGAGGGGCAGGCCAATTCACCCCTCCACTTT CASFEGQANSPLHF
few TRBJ1-5 12 TRBV6-1 - TGTGCCAGCAGTGGGTTAGGTCAGCCCCAGCATTTT CASSGLGQPQHF
few TRBJ2-1 14 TRBV20-1 TRBD2 TGCAGTGCGCCAGCGGGAGGGCCGGGGAATGAGCAGTTCTTC CSAPAGGPGNEQFF
many TRBJ2-1 14 TRBV5-1 - TGCGCCAGCAGCACCGGGACTTCTTACAATGAGCAGTTCTTC CASSTGTSYNEQFF
few TRBJ2-2 16 TRBV2 - TGTGCCAGCAGTGATCAGTCTACTCCGAACACCGGGGAGCTGTTTTTT CASSDQSTPNTGELFF
- TRBJ1-5 14 TRBV12-3/TRBV12-4 - TGTGCCAGCAGTGCTCAGGGTTTGCGGCAGCCCCAGCATTTT CASSAQGLRQPQHF
few TRBJ2-3 23 TRBV7-3 TRBD2 TGTGCCAGCAGCCGAGGGGTAAAAGGACTAGCTTTTAGCCATCGGCACACACAGGATACGCAGTATTTT CASSRGVKGLAFSHRHTQDTQYF
- TRBJ1-5 13 TRBV19 - TGTGCCAGTAGTATAGCGATCCGGCAGCCCCAGCATTTT CASSIAIRQPQHF
- TRBJ1-1 15 TRBV7-3 TRBD1 TGTGCCAGCAGCCCGGGGACAGGGGGAAACACTGAAGCTTTCTTT CASSPGTGGNTEAFF
- TRBJ2-7 18 TRBV6-6 - TGTGCCAGCAGTAACCGGGACAACCGACTAAGGAGCTCCTACGAGCAGTACTTC CASSNRDNRLRSSYEQYF
- TRBJ1-2 17 TRBV15 - TGTGCCACCAGCAGAGGATCCGCAGGGCCGGGGGAGTATGGCTACACCTTC CATSRGSAGPGEYGYTF
few TRBJ1-1 12 TRBV29-1 - TGCAGCGTTGGAGAGCTGAACACTGAAGCTTTCTTT CSVGELNTEAFF
few TRBJ1-1 12 TRBV29-1 - TGCAGCGTGGACCCTTCGAACACTGAAGCTTTCTTT CSVDPSNTEAFF
few TRBJ2-7 17 TRBV21-1 - TGTGCCAGCAGCAAAGGCGGCTCCAAAGCGGGAGTCTACGAGCAGTACTTC CASSKGGSKAGVYEQYF
few TRBJ2-7 15 TRBV10-3 TRBD1 TGTGCCATCAGTGTGTGGACAGGGGAACCCTACGAGCAGTACTTC CAISVWTGEPYEQYF
many TRBJ1-6 12 TRBV2 - TGTGCCAGCAGATCGACGCTTTCACCCCTCCACTTT CASRSTLSPLHF
- TRBJ2-3 16 TRBV7-9 - TGTGCCAGCAGCTTAGAAGGAGGGCTAGTCACAGATACGCAGTATTTT CASSLEGGLVTDTQYF
few TRBJ1-6 16 TRBV28 TRBD1 TGTGCCAGCAGTTCCCCAGGGGGCAATAGAAATTCACCCCTCCACTTT CASSSPGGNRNSPLHF